The following is a T cell receptor (beta chain) sequence with its context. The CDR3 runs 15 residues. Germline lookup yields CDR1 SGHNT and CDR2 YYREEE (reference sequence). V gave up 0 bases and J gave up 0 bases, with 10 bases separating them. This specimen belongs to a study of blood T cell repertoires in COVID-19. Whole-study context: Samples taken during acute and convalescent COVID-19 were collected in the United States, Italy and Spain. Sources were T cells, B-cell-depleted T cells, or PBMCs; the material itself was cDNA or gDNA.

Per the original data handling: Cell counts per sample came from amplifying reference gene primers. Profiling relied on immunoSEQ multiplex PCR, and the TCRdb table lists in-frame clones only, not all of them. The DNA was the basis for D and trimming; V, J and clone size are from that table. The data hold approximately 120,000 clones, with over 75% observed a single time. This clonotype was sampled from a man older than 75 with active or convalescent COVID-19. The material sequenced was peripheral blood. This chain connects TRBV5-4 to TRBJ2-7; a possible D gene is TRBD2 (7 bases). Written as DNA, the CDR3 is TGTGCCAGCAGCTTGGCCGCGGGGGCCTCCTACGAGCAGTACTTC. Protein sequence: CASSLAAGASYEQYF.